These 18 T cell receptor beta chains were sequenced from one sample in a study of graft-versus-host responses after intestinal transplantation. Their antigen targets remain unknown. Here immunoSEQ multiplex PCR was the method, and the copy in TCRdb shows in-frame clones only, minus some. This sample has tens of thousands of clones; 85% to 90% occur once, and the top ten carry around 0.11%. Sequences were derived from unstimulated CD4+ T cells sorted from spleen or lymph node cells, sampled before intestinal transplant. The source of these receptors is a human donor who received an intestinal transplant.

The V and J genes are TRBV15 and TRBJ1-5; a weak D match, TRBD1 (5 bases). Trimming removed 8 bases from V and 4 bases from J, with 18 bases in between. CDR1 is LNHNV, CDR2 YYDKDF, per germline (reference sequence). This CDR3 comprises 15 residues. CDR3 protein: CATAWDSGANQPQHF. CDR3 nucleotides: TGTGCCACCGCGTGGGACTCCGGGGCGAATCAGCCCCAGCATTTT.

The V and J genes are TRBV11-2 and TRBJ1-2; possibly TRBD1 for D (5 bases). CDR3 length equals 13 residues. Trimming cost V 4 bases and J 7 bases, with 13 bases left between them. The germline gives CDR1 SGHAT, CDR2 FQNNGV. CDR3 nucleotides: TGTGCCAGCAGCTGGGTCGGGGGTGGTGGCTACACCTTC. It encodes CASSWVGGGGYTF.

The count of this clone is one. The gene calls are TRBV7-9 and TRBJ1-4, with D tentatively TRBD1 (6 bases). V was clipped by 5 bases and J by 11 bases, with 24 bases between them. The CDR3 sequence is 16 residues long. CDR1 is SEHNR and CDR2 is FQNEAQ in the germline V gene (reference sequence). Here the CDR3 reads CASSTESQGPRGKLFF. The CDR3 nucleotides are TGTGCCAGCAGCACAGAATCGCAGGGGCCCCGAGGGAAACTGTTTTTT.

The chain links TRBV6-6 to TRBJ1-2; no definite D call. Germline lookup yields CDR1 MNHNY and CDR2 SVGAGI (reference sequence). The CDR3 runs 16 residues. V was cut by 1 base and J by 0 bases, with 12 bases left in between. This chain's CDR3 is CASSYLAPPTNYGYTF. In DNA, the CDR3 is TGTGCCAGCAGTTACTTGGCACCCCCAACTAACTATGGCTACACCTTC.

The sample holds a few counts of this clone. The chain combines TRBV6-1 with TRBJ2-7, with D uncertain. V lost 2 bases, J lost 0 bases, and 8 bases lay in between. There are 14 residues in the CDR3. CDR1 and CDR2 (germline): MNHNS, SASEGT. The CDR3 spells CASSETPSSYEQYF. The CDR3 DNA reads TGTGCCAGCAGTGAAACTCCAAGCTCCTACGAGCAGTACTTC.

The chain links TRBV2 to TRBJ1-5; TRBD1 agrees at 8 bases. The junction had 7 bases not matched to a gene; V was cut back by 6 bases and J by 6 bases. The CDR3 is 14 amino acids. Germline values: CDR1 SNHLY, CDR2 FYNNEI. The CDR3 nucleotides read TGTGCCAGCAGACCAGACAGGGGCGGTCAGCCCCAGCATTTT. This sequence encodes CASRPDRGGQPQHF.

The J gene is TRBJ2-5, the V gene TRBV5-1, with 7 bases aligning to TRBD2. The ends lost 4 bases at V and 1 base at J; junction bases unmatched: 7. The germline gives CDR1 SGHRS, CDR2 YFSETQ. The length of the CDR3 is 15 residues. Here the CDR3 reads CASSPREGAQETQYF. CDR3 sequence (DNA): TGCGCCAGCAGCCCCAGGGAGGGTGCCCAAGAGACCCAGTACTTC. Full variable domain (outside the CDR3, taken from reference TRBV5-1 and TRBJ2-5): KAGVTQTPRYLIKTRGQQVTLSCSPISGHRSVSWYQQTPGQGLQFLFEYFSETQRNKGNFPGRFSGRQFSNSRSEMNVSTLELGDSALYLCASSPREGAQETQYFGPGTRLLVL.

The chain combines TRBV6-1 with TRBJ1-1, with D hard to call. This CDR3 is built from 11 residues. Trimming left V 5 bases short and J 11 bases short, with 12 bases between. CDR1 and CDR2 (germline): MNHNS, SASEGT. In DNA form, the CDR3 reads TGTGCCAGCAGTCGCGGCGAGAGGGCTTTCTTT. Its translation: CASSRGERAFF.

CDR3 protein: CASQTSGGSYEQYF. The CDR3, as DNA: TGTGCCAGCCAAACTAGCGGGGGTTCCTACGAGCAGTACTTC. The rearrangement uses TRBV2 and TRBJ2-7; 11 bases match TRBD2. Losses at the gene ends were 8 bases for V and 1 base for J; bases not matched to a gene: 4. The CDR3 consists of 14 residues. CDR1 and CDR2 (germline): SNHLY, FYNNEI.

This clone was seen only a few times. The V and J genes are TRBV27 and TRBJ1-6; no definite D call. CDR3 length: 12 residues. V lost 8 bases and J lost 2, with 4 bases in between. Looked up from germline, CDR1 is MNHEY and CDR2 is SMNVEV (reference sequence). In DNA form, the CDR3 reads TGTGCCAGCCGTACCTATAATTCACCCCTCCACTTT. It codes for CASRTYNSPLHF.

The chain is built from TRBV10-2 and TRBJ2-4, with 7 bases matching TRBD1. This CDR3 has 18 residues. The ends lost 6 bases at V and 0 bases at J; junction bases unmatched: 14. Germline CDR1 reads WSHSY; CDR2 reads SAAADI. The chain's CDR3 is CASRVPRQGVEAKNIQYF. The CDR3 coding sequence is TGCGCCAGCAGGGTGCCGCGCCAGGGGGTCGAAGCCAAAAACATTCAGTACTTC.

In this sample, this clone turned up once. This chain uses TRBV6-5 with TRBJ1-3, with a weak D call TRBD1 (5 bases). The CDR3 runs to 16 residues. The germline gives CDR1 MNHEY, CDR2 SVGAGI. V lost 4 bases, J lost 0 bases, and 13 bases lay in between. This chain's CDR3 is CASSFGGGDSGNTIYF. The CDR3 region has the DNA TGTGCCAGCAGTTTCGGGGGGGGAGACTCTGGAAACACCATATATTTT.

V and J are TRBV5-1 and TRBJ1-3; the D is unclear. Germline-derived CDR1 and CDR2 are SGHRS and YFSETQ. Trimming shortened V by 0 bases and J by 0 bases, and 10 bases separated the two germline ends. The CDR3 sequence is 16 residues long. CDR3 bases: TGCGCCAGCAGCTTGGGGCCGGGATTCTCTGGAAACACCATATATTTT. Its protein product is CASSLGPGFSGNTIYF. Complete variable domain (other parts from reference TRBV5-1 and TRBJ1-3): KAGVTQTPRYLIKTRGQQVTLSCSPISGHRSVSWYQQTPGQGLQFLFEYFSETQRNKGNFPGRFSGRQFSNSRSEMNVSTLELGDSALYLCASSLGPGFSGNTIYFGEGSWLTVV.

This chain joins TRBV11-2 and TRBJ2-1; the D is unclear. The CDR3 sequence is 11 residues long. The V end was cut by 7 bases, the J end by 4 bases, with 5 bases between. CDR1 and CDR2 from the germline V gene are SGHAT and FQNNGV. The DNA for the CDR3 is TGTGCCAGCACCCGGTACAATGAGCAGTTCTTC. Translated, it gives CASTRYNEQFF.

A note on this clone: Within the sample, other DNA sequences also encode this same CDR3. This sequence joins TRBV6-5 and TRBJ1-1, with 7 bases matching TRBD1. V shed 6 bases, J shed 5 bases, and the junction held 9 bases outside the gene matches. The CDR3 extends over 14 amino acids. CDR1 is MNHEY, CDR2 SVGAGI, per germline. For the CDR3, the DNA is TGTGCCAGCAGGTGGGACAGAACGAATACTGAAGCTTTCTTT. Translating it yields CASRWDRTNTEAFF.

This chain joins TRBV10-3 and TRBJ2-2, with TRBD1 matching over 7 bases. This CDR3 comprises 15 residues. Germline CDR1 reads ENHRY; CDR2 reads SYGVKD. V was clipped by 4 bases and J by 2 bases; unmatched bases: 4. The CDR3 protein is CAISGGGGNTGELFF. CDR3 sequence (DNA): TGTGCCATCAGTGGAGGGGGCGGAAACACCGGGGAGCTGTTTTTT.

The chain links TRBV6-1 to TRBJ1-2; perhaps TRBD1 as D (5 bases). The CDR3 contains 17 residues. The V gene lost 0 bases and the J gene lost 0 bases, with 14 bases spanning the gap. Germline-derived CDR1 and CDR2 are MNHNS and SASEGT. The CDR3 DNA follows: TGTGCCAGCAGTGAAGCCCCCCGACAGAAGACTAACTATGGCTACACCTTC. Its translation: CASSEAPRQKTNYGYTF.

The chain carries TRBV10-2 and TRBJ2-7; TRBD2 aligns across 7 bases. From germline, CDR1 is WSHSY and CDR2 SAAADI. V trimming: 3 bases; J trimming: 0 bases; junction bases outside the gene matches: 8. The CDR3 has 16 amino acids. CDR3: CASSERRGTYSYEQYF. The CDR3 DNA follows: TGCGCCAGCAGTGAAAGGCGGGGGACCTACTCCTACGAGCAGTACTTC.